The 13 T cell receptor beta chains below come from one sample, sequenced in a study of tumor-infiltrating lymphocytes in primary liver carcinoma. Using a constant-region primer together with ProtoScript II reverse transcriptase, TCR beta cDNA was made from around 500 ng of total RNA. Libraries of TCR beta came from three nested multiplex PCR rounds with slightly modified ARM-PCR. Running 10 cycles apiece, the first two PCR rounds relied on TRBV1-TRBV30 forward primers together with a C-beta reverse primer. TCRdb fed the multiplex PCR reads into MiXCR, producing one record per CDR3 protein. The sample yields some 190,000 distinct CDR3 sequences, over 45% seen once. The authors took blood RNA from unsorted whole blood and also extracted germline DNA. The sequenced material came from peripheral blood. Receptors were obtained from a man aged 35 to 55 with primary liver carcinoma and hepatitis B virus infection.

The chain uses TRBV12-3 or TRBV12-4 and TRBJ2-1, with 9 bases identical to TRBD2. With V trimmed by 2 bases and J by 7 bases, 9 bases remained unmatched. The CDR3 is 16 amino acids. The CDR3 DNA reads TGTGCCAGCAGTTTACGCGAGGCGCGGGGGGGTAATGAGCAGTTCTTC. Its protein product is CASSLREARGGNEQFF.

Notes on this clonotype: A read error may account for a junction end that differs from germline. This CDR3 is CAGSSRGYVEVDEQYF. The CDR3 DNA reads as TGTGCCGGCAGCTCCCGAGGTTACGTGGAGGTCGACGAGCAGTACTTC. The chain recombines TRBV11-2 with TRBJ2-7, with D possibly being TRBD2 (5 bases). There are 16 residues in the CDR3. CDR1 is SGHAT, CDR2 FQNNGV, per germline.

This chain links TRBV11-2 with TRBJ2-2; 7 bases match TRBD2. CDR1 and CDR2 from the germline V gene are SGHAT and FQNNGV. V shed 0 bases and J 7 bases; nucleotides not matched to a gene: 14. This CDR3 has 18 residues. The CDR3: CASSLDLILVGGVGELFF. In DNA form, the CDR3 reads TGTGCCAGCAGCTTAGATCTAATTCTAGTGGGAGGGGTCGGGGAGCTGTTTTTT. Based on the CDR3 plus reference TRBV11-2 and TRBJ2-2, the full variable domain is EAGVAQSPRYKIIEKRQSVAFWCNPISGHATLYWYQQILGQGPKLLIQFQNNGVVDDSQLPKDRFSAERLKGVDSTLKIQPAKLEDSAVYLCASSLDLILVGGVGELFFGEGSRLTVL.

The J gene is TRBJ1-1, the V gene TRBV2; TRBD1 is a possible D gene (6 bases). The CDR3 is 14 residues long. The germline V gene has CDR1 SNHLY and CDR2 FYNNEI. The germline V and J ends were trimmed by 0 bases and 11 bases, with 16 bases remaining between them. In DNA, the CDR3 is TGTGCCAGCAGTGAAGCGGGGGGGCGCAGGAAGGCTTTCTTT. Residues: CASSEAGGRRKAFF.

This clonotype came up once. The chain couples TRBV11-2 to TRBJ2-3, with 7 nucleotides matching TRBD2. The CDR3 has 15 residues. Looked up from germline, CDR1 is SGHAT and CDR2 is FQNNGV. CDR3 sequence reads: CTSSFQAGRADTQYF. Written as DNA, the CDR3 is TGTACGAGCAGCTTCCAAGCGGGAAGGGCAGATACGCAGTATTTT.

V usage is TRBV4-2 and J usage is TRBJ2-3; a possible D gene is TRBD2 (5 bases). With 1 base removed from V and 1 base from J, the gap between germline ends came to 6 bases. Per germline, CDR1 LGHNA and CDR2 YNFKEQ. The CDR3 is made up of 14 amino acids. In nucleotides, the CDR3 is TGTGCCAGCAGCCAAGGGGAGCGCACAGATACGCAGTATTTT. Its protein product is CASSQGERTDTQYF.

This clonotype has a single count. Germline and junction disagree at one end, which may indicate a read error. The chain has TRBV29-1 and TRBJ1-4; D is perhaps TRBD1 (5 bases). In germline, CDR1 is SQVTM, CDR2 ANQGSEA. The CDR3 loop spans 12 amino acids. CDR3 sequence (DNA): TGCAGCGTAGGGGTCCTGCAAGAAACACTGTTTTTT. This sequence encodes CSVGVLQETLFF.

This clonotype was detected once. The J gene is TRBJ2-3, the V gene TRBV2; 8 nucleotides line up with TRBD1. CDR1 and CDR2 from the germline V gene are SNHLY and FYNNEI. Losses at the gene ends were 8 bases for V and 2 bases for J; bases not matched to a gene: 6. CDR3 length: 14 amino acids. This CDR3 is CASETGGLTDTQYF. CDR3 sequence (DNA): TGTGCCAGCGAAACAGGGGGTCTCACAGATACGCAGTATTTT.

The chain joins TRBV5-6 to TRBJ2-5; TRBD1 aligns across 9 bases. The CDR3 extends over 15 amino acids. Germline lookup yields CDR1 SGHDT and CDR2 YYEEEE. V dropped 4 bases and J dropped 2; count of bases not matched to a gene: 6. DNA for the CDR3: TGTGCCAGCAGCCCGGACAGGGGACTTCAAGAGACCCAGTACTTC. Protein product: CASSPDRGLQETQYF.

V usage is TRBV28 and J usage is TRBJ1-1, with D possibly TRBD1 on 5 matching bases. The CDR3 extends over 14 amino acids. Trimming removed 6 bases at V and 2 bases at J, with 13 bases between. Per germline, CDR1 MDHEN and CDR2 SYDVKM. CDR3 bases: TGTGCCAGCAGGGAGACAGATACTAACACTGAAGCTTTCTTT. Amino acid sequence: CASRETDTNTEAFF.

This chain uses TRBV11-2 with TRBJ2-3; D is ambiguous. V gave up 7 bases and J gave up 8 bases, with 13 bases separating them. The length of the CDR3 is 12 residues. Germline V gene sequence: CDR1 SGHAT, CDR2 FQNNGV. In DNA form, the CDR3 reads TGTGCCAGCAATCCCACGGTCGGTACGCAGTATTTT. It encodes CASNPTVGTQYF.

In its sample, this clonotype was seen once. The genes are TRBV28 and TRBJ1-1, with D possibly being TRBD1 (5 bases). Germline V CDR1 and CDR2: MDHEN, SYDVKM. This CDR3 spans 13 amino acids. The V and J ends lost 10 bases and 4 bases respectively, with 16 bases between them. CDR3 nucleotides: TGTGCCACCGGTCGGGGGAGGGCCACTGAAGCTTTCTTT. Its protein product is CATGRGRATEAFF.

On this clonotype itself: The CDR3 end shows no conserved phenylalanine or tryptophan, and so a read error is likely. The chain is built from TRBV4-1 and TRBJ2-2, with D unresolved. Deletions cut 7 bases from V and 4 bases from J, with 16 bases between. In germline, CDR1 is MGHRA, CDR2 YSYEKL. The CDR3 is 15 residues long. Here the CDR3 reads CASKPDWRSTGELFL. The CDR3 DNA follows: TGCGCCAGCAAGCCCGATTGGCGGAGCACCGGGGAGCTGTTTTTA.